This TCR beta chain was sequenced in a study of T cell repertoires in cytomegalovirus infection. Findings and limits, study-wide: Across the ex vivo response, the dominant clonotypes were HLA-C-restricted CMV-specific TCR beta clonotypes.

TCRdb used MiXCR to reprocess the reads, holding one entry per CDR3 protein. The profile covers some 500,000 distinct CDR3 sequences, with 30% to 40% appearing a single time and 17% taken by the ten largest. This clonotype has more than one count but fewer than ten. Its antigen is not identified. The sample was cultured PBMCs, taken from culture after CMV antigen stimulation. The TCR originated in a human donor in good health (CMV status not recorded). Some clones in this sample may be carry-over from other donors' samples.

The CDR3 DNA sequence: TGTGCCAGTAGTGCGGGGACGCGAGGCAATCAGCCCCAGCATTTT. Protein: CASSAGTRGNQPQHF. This sequence joins TRBV19 and TRBJ1-5; D is perhaps TRBD1 (5 bases). Trimming shortened V by 5 bases and J by 2 bases, and 13 bases separated the two germline ends. There are 15 residues in the CDR3. Germline V CDR1 and CDR2: LNHDA, SQIVND (reference sequence).